This T cell receptor (beta chain) was recorded in a study of Ad26.COV2.S vaccination and SARS-CoV-2 variants. Study as a whole: Intramuscular Ad26.COV2.S at 5x10^10 or 1x10^11 viral particles. Findings and caveats of the study: After vaccination, reports described spike-specific CD8+ and CD4+ T cell responses as showing substantial breadth.

The treatment was: 19 received Ad26.COV2.S at low or high dose, single or two shots; roughly five received placebo; per-sample allocation not given. Repertoires come from day 63 after the first vaccine or placebo injection. About this clone itself: Its target is unknown.

Produced via immunoSEQ multiplex PCR; TCRdb's table is partial and in-frame only. The sample has 400,000 or so clones; around 85% are singletons. The starting material was peripheral blood, obtained in a trial of Ad26.COV2.S vaccine versus placebo. This sequence was found in a person aged 18-65 years who received the Ad26.COV2.S COVID-19 vaccine or a placebo.

DNA for the CDR3: TGTGCCAGCAGGGATCACAGGGGGGACTACAATGAGCAGTTCTTC. Amino acids: CASRDHRGDYNEQFF. The V gene is TRBV6-5, the J gene TRBJ2-1, with 8 positions matching TRBD1. The J segment lost 3 bases and the V segment lost 6 bases, leaving 7 bases of the junction unmatched. Germline CDR1 and CDR2: MNHEY and SVGAGI. The CDR3 loop spans 15 amino acids.